The rows below give T cell receptor beta chains drawn from one sample of a study of CD8+ T cells in alopecia areata. Clones were sequenced by immunoSEQ multiplex PCR, and TCRdb holds only the in-frame ones, with some missing. The sample lists over 150,000 clones, more than 60% occurring once. Sample: CD4+ T cells sorted from blood, taken at week 0. Source of these receptors: a human donor with alopecia areata. CDR3s include the opening cysteine and the closing phenylalanine or tryptophan. The D gene is left open where the match is weak. Not every row has a clone size; where given, it reads once, few, many or a size class.

TRBV30	.	.	TRBJ1-1	TGTGCCTGGAGTGTGGGGGGAGAGACTGAAGCTTTCTTT	CAWSVGGETEAFF
TRBV9	.	TRBD1	TRBJ1-2	TGTGCCAGCAGCCGAACAGACAGGGGACGGTATGGCTACACCTTC	CASSRTDRGRYGYTF
TRBV19	.	.	TRBJ2-1	TGTGCCAGTAAAGAGGTGAACAATGAGCAGTTCTTC	CASKEVNNEQFF
TRBV29-1	once	TRBD1	TRBJ2-2	TGCAGCGTGCCGGGACAGCAGAACACCGGGGAGCTGTTTTTT	CSVPGQQNTGELFF
TRBV30	.	.	TRBJ1-2	TGTGCCTGGAGTGAAGGCAGTATCTACACCTTC	CAWSEGSIYTF
TRBV6-5	.	.	TRBJ2-7	TGTGCCAGCAGTTCCCAAACTGACAGTGAGCAGTACTTC	CASSSQTDSEQYF
TRBV7-9	.	.	TRBJ1-1	TGTGCCAGCAGCTTAGAGTCCGTGAACACTGAAGCTTTCTTT	CASSLESVNTEAFF
TRBV25-1	.	TRBD1	TRBJ1-1	TGTGCCAGCAGTGAATTGGCGACAGGGCACACTGAAGCTTTCTTT	CASSELATGHTEAFF
TRBV5-1	.	.	TRBJ1-2	TGCGCCAGCAGCGCCCAGGGAGGCGGCTACACCTTC	CASSAQGGGYTF
TRBV30	.	.	TRBJ2-7	TGTGCCTGGAGTGTACGTAATCTCTACGAGCAGTACTTC	CAWSVRNLYEQYF
TRBV29-1	.	.	TRBJ1-2	TGCAGCGTTGGCAGGGGCGCACACTATGGCTACACCTTC	CSVGRGAHYGYTF
TRBV10-3	once	TRBD1	TRBJ2-7	TGTGCCATCCAGCTAGGACAGGGATTCCGAGAGCAGTACTTC	CAIQLGQGFREQYF
TRBV30	few	TRBD1	TRBJ2-3	TGTGCCTGGAGTGTAGGTTGGGACAGGGACTTGGGAGATACGCAGTATTTT	CAWSVGWDRDLGDTQYF
TRBV29-1	.	.	TRBJ1-2	TGCAGCGTTGAGAAGCCCGGAGATGGCTACACCTTC	CSVEKPGDGYTF
TRBV29-1	.	TRBD1	TRBJ2-7	TGCAGCGTCAAAATGGGGGCAGGGGGATACGAGCAGTACTTC	CSVKMGAGGYEQYF
TRBV29-1	once	.	TRBJ2-7	TGCAGCGTTGTAGGGACAATCAGTTCGTACGAGCAGTACTTC	CSVVGTISSYEQYF
TRBV29-1	.	.	TRBJ2-7	TGCAGCGTCAGGACGGTGCGGTACGAGCAGTACTTC	CSVRTVRYEQYF
TRBV2	.	.	TRBJ1-5	TGTGCCAGCAGGGCTAGCAATCAGCCCCAGCATTTT	CASRASNQPQHF
TRBV4-3	few	.	TRBJ2-4	TGCGCCAGCAGCCTAAGATACAGGGTAGGGAAAAACATTCAGTACTTC	CASSLRYRVGKNIQYF
TRBV29-1	.	.	TRBJ1-2	TGCAGCGCCGCAGAAGGTGGGGCAGCTAACTATGGCTACACCTTC	CSAAEGGAANYGYTF
TRBV9	.	.	TRBJ2-7	TGTGCCAGCAGCGTAGGACAGTCATCCTACGAGCAGTACTTC	CASSVGQSSYEQYF
TRBV7-9	.	.	TRBJ2-1	TGTGCCAGCAGCTTAGTGGGACCCCAGATCTACAATGAGCAGTTCTTC	CASSLVGPQIYNEQFF
TRBV10-3	many	TRBD2	TRBJ2-1	TGTGCCATCAGTGAGTCTGCCCTGGGACTAGCTGGTAATGAGCAGTTCTTC	CAISESALGLAGNEQFF
TRBV4-3	.	.	TRBJ2-5	TGCGCCAGCAGCCCAAACCTGTACCAAGAGACCCAGTACTTC	CASSPNLYQETQYF
TRBV9	.	.	TRBJ2-7	TGTGCCAGCAGCGTTTCCCCGGACACACGGGCCTACGAGCAGTACTTC	CASSVSPDTRAYEQYF
TRBV7-2	few	TRBD1	TRBJ1-2	TGTGCCAGCAGCCCAGACAGGGTCGATGGCTACACCTTC	CASSPDRVDGYTF
TRBV30	.	.	TRBJ1-5	TGTGCCTGGAGTGTATCCGGACAAAATGTGGCCCAGCATTTT	CAWSVSGQNVAQHF
TRBV15	.	.	TRBJ1-1	TGTGCCACCAGCGGAGGACAAAGCACTGAAGCTTTCTTT	CATSGGQSTEAFF
TRBV27	.	TRBD2	TRBJ2-1	TGTGCCAGCAGTTTAGCGGCTAGCGGGGGGAATGAGCAGTTCTTC	CASSLAASGGNEQFF
TRBV29-1	.	.	TRBJ1-1	TGCAGCGTCGAGGGGGGGCTGGGGACTGAAGCTTTCTTT	CSVEGGLGTEAFF
TRBV29-1	.	.	TRBJ1-1	TGCAGCGTTGAAGGGGTTTTGAACACTGAAGCTTTCTTT	CSVEGVLNTEAFF
TRBV7-2	few	.	TRBJ2-7	TGTGCCAGCAGCTTAGAACAGGTGCGCTCACAGCAGTACTTC	CASSLEQVRSQQYF
TRBV7-6	.	TRBD1	TRBJ2-7	TGTGCCAGCAGTCTAGACAGGGGACCCTACGAGCAGTACTTC	CASSLDRGPYEQYF
TRBV7-9	.	.	TRBJ2-3	TGTGCCAGCAGCCCGAACTCCACAGATACGCAGTATTTT	CASSPNSTDTQYF
TRBV11-2	.	TRBD2	TRBJ2-7	TGTGCCAGCAGCTTCAGACTAGCGGGGGCCACCTACGAGCAGTACTTC	CASSFRLAGATYEQYF
TRBV7-2	.	.	TRBJ2-1	TGTGCCAGCAGCTTTCTGGGGAGCTCCTACAATGAGCAGTTCTTC	CASSFLGSSYNEQFF
TRBV9	.	.	TRBJ2-5	TGTGCCAGCAGCAGTCAGGCGGGACAAATCCAAGAGACCCAGTACTTC	CASSSQAGQIQETQYF
TRBV5-6	few	TRBD1	TRBJ1-2	TGTGCCAGCAGCTTCTACGGACAGGGAAATGGCTACACCTTC	CASSFYGQGNGYTF
TRBV7-8	.	TRBD1	TRBJ1-2	TGTGCCAGCAGCGCACGTCTCGACAGGGTAGCGATTGGCTACACCTTC	CASSARLDRVAIGYTF